One T cell receptor beta chain is described in this entry. The data stem from a study of blood T cell repertoires in COVID-19. Across the whole study: Researchers got acute and convalescent COVID-19 samples from the United States, Italy and Spain. From T cells, B-cell-depleted T cells, or PBMCs came the material, which was cDNA or gDNA.

In the original analysis: Reference gene primer amplification gave nucleated cell count estimates. The method was immunoSEQ multiplex PCR; TCRdb's version includes in-frame clones alone and lacks a portion of them. From that table come the V and J calls and clone size; the DNA was used to work out D and trimming. The sample consists of 85,000 to 100,000 clones, 70% to 80% of them appearing once. Trimming cost V 5 bases and J 9 bases, with 14 bases left between them. The CDR3 runs to 13 residues. Per germline, CDR1 LNHDA and CDR2 SQIVND (reference sequence). Material for sequencing was peripheral blood. This chain uses TRBV19 with TRBJ1-5; D is unresolved. This receptor was obtained from a woman over 75 with active or convalescent COVID-19. CDR3 protein: CASSVQARGPQHF. The CDR3 nucleotides are TGTGCCAGTAGTGTGCAGGCCCGGGGGCCCCAGCATTTT.